These T cell receptor beta chains were read from a single sample in a study of cytomegalovirus exposure and HLA in healthy donors. Data came from immunoSEQ multiplex PCR; TCRdb stores just in-frame clones and leaves some out. This sample has 120,000 or so clones, with 76% found just once. The specimen sequenced was PBMCs. The source of these receptors is a man aged 30-40 years in good health and CMV-seropositive. Both conserved end residues are part of each CDR3. A D gene is named only where the DNA matches it firmly. Clone size appears in some rows only: once, few, many, or a class for an expanded clone.

D: TRBD1; size: -; V: TRBV28; J: TRBJ1-4; DNA: TGTGCCAGCAGATCGGACAGGGCGGCAACTAATGAAAAACTGTTTTTT; CDR3: CASRSDRAATNEKLFF
D: -; size: -; V: TRBV28; J: TRBJ1-6; DNA: TGTGCCAGCAGTTTTGTGGGGAGTATAATTGGTGATTCACCCCTCCACTTT; CDR3: CASSFVGSIIGDSPLHF
D: -; size: few; V: TRBV7-2; J: TRBJ2-2; DNA: TGTGCCAGCAGCATAATCCCCCGCAGAGGGGAGCTGTTTTTT; CDR3: CASSIIPRRGELFF
D: TRBD1; size: few; V: TRBV4-3; J: TRBJ1-1; DNA: TGCGCCAGCAGCCATAGAGGGACAGGGAACACTGAAGCTTTCTTT; CDR3: CASSHRGTGNTEAFF
D: -; size: -; V: TRBV5-5; J: TRBJ1-1; DNA: TGTGCCAGCAGCCGGACAGACACCATGAACACTGAAGCTTTCTTT; CDR3: CASSRTDTMNTEAFF
D: TRBD1; size: -; V: TRBV29-1; J: TRBJ1-1; DNA: TGCAGCGTTAGGACAGGGGTAGGGACTGAAGCTTTCTTT; CDR3: CSVRTGVGTEAFF
D: TRBD1; size: -; V: TRBV5-6; J: TRBJ1-5; DNA: TGTGCCAGCAGCCAACAGGGGGGGAATCAGCCCCAGCATTTT; CDR3: CASSQQGGNQPQHF
D: -; size: -; V: TRBV5-5; J: TRBJ2-2; DNA: TGTGCCAGCAGCTTGTACATCAACCCCTCCACCGGGGAGCTGTTTTTT; CDR3: CASSLYINPSTGELFF
D: TRBD1; size: -; V: TRBV30; J: TRBJ1-2; DNA: TGTGCCTGGAGTCTGGGACAGGTTTACACCTTC; CDR3: CAWSLGQVYTF
D: -; size: -; V: TRBV6-5; J: TRBJ1-2; DNA: TGTGCCAGCAATCCCCTCGGGGGCTATGGCTACACCTTC; CDR3: CASNPLGGYGYTF
D: -; size: -; V: TRBV7-2; J: TRBJ1-2; DNA: TGTGCCAGCAGCTTAGCGCCGGCAGGCTATGGCTACACCTTC; CDR3: CASSLAPAGYGYTF
D: -; size: -; V: TRBV27; J: TRBJ2-1; DNA: TGTGCCAGCAGTTTGGCCGCCCGGGGGAATGAGCAGTTCTTC; CDR3: CASSLAARGNEQFF
D: TRBD1; size: few; V: TRBV6-6; J: TRBJ1-2; DNA: TGTGCCAGCAGTCGGACAGGGGGCGACTATGGCTACACCTTC; CDR3: CASSRTGGDYGYTF
D: TRBD1; size: once; V: TRBV11-2; J: TRBJ2-7; DNA: TGTGCCACAACAGGGGTGTGGTACGAGCAGTACTTC; CDR3: CATTGVWYEQYF
D: -; size: -; V: TRBV5-1; J: TRBJ1-1; DNA: TGCGCCAGCAGCCGGACAGAGAACACTGAAGCTTTCTTT; CDR3: CASSRTENTEAFF
D: -; size: once; V: TRBV2; J: TRBJ2-7; DNA: TGTGCCAGCAGTGAGGGGACATCCGAGCAGTACTTC; CDR3: CASSEGTSEQYF
D: -; size: -; V: TRBV4-3; J: TRBJ2-7; DNA: TGCGCCAGCAGCCAAGCCCGCCCGGGTAGCGCAACCTCCTACGAGCAGTACTTC; CDR3: CASSQARPGSATSYEQYF
D: -; size: -; V: TRBV7-6; J: TRBJ1-6; DNA: TGTGCCAGCAGCACTGGGCCAATCCTTAATTCACCCCTCCACTTT; CDR3: CASSTGPILNSPLHF
D: TRBD2; size: -; V: TRBV5-1; J: TRBJ2-1; DNA: TGCGCCAGCAGCTGGGGAAGGGGGGCGGGGGGGCAGAACAATGAGCAGTTCTTC; CDR3: CASSWGRGAGGQNNEQFF
D: -; size: -; V: TRBV11-3; J: TRBJ1-5; DNA: TGTGCCAGCAGCTACGACACCCCTTATAGCAATCAGCCCCAGCATTTT; CDR3: CASSYDTPYSNQPQHF
D: TRBD1; size: few; V: TRBV4-3; J: TRBJ2-7; DNA: TGCGCCAGCAGCCAAGACCGGGACAGCTACGAGCAGTACTTC; CDR3: CASSQDRDSYEQYF
D: -; size: -; V: TRBV19; J: TRBJ2-5; DNA: TGTGCCACCCGGGGGGCGAGAGAGACCCAGTACTTC; CDR3: CATRGARETQYF
D: TRBD1; size: -; V: TRBV5-6; J: TRBJ1-4; DNA: TGTGCCAGCAGCGTTCCTCCGGGACAGGGTGGTGAAAAACTGTTTTTT; CDR3: CASSVPPGQGGEKLFF
D: -; size: few; V: TRBV9; J: TRBJ1-1; DNA: TGTGCCAGCAGCCCAACAGAGGGGGAGTTTGAAGCTTTCTTT; CDR3: CASSPTEGEFEAFF
D: TRBD1; size: -; V: TRBV7-6; J: TRBJ1-5; DNA: TGTGCCAGCAGCTTGGGACAGGCCCCGGGGGAGCCCCAGCATTTT; CDR3: CASSLGQAPGEPQHF
D: -; size: few; V: TRBV27; J: TRBJ2-1; DNA: TGTGCCAGCAGTTTATGGCAGTACAATGAGCAGTTCTTC; CDR3: CASSLWQYNEQFF
D: TRBD2; size: -; V: TRBV28; J: TRBJ2-3; DNA: TGTGCCAGCAGCCCAGCGGGGGGGCCTCCAGATACGCAGTATTTT; CDR3: CASSPAGGPPDTQYF
D: -; size: few; V: TRBV5-4; J: TRBJ1-1; DNA: TGTGCCAGCAGGGAACAGGGCTTGGGCACTGAAGCTTTCTTT; CDR3: CASREQGLGTEAFF
D: -; size: -; V: TRBV30; J: TRBJ2-7; DNA: TGTGCCTGGAGTGAAGAGGGAGGCGAATCCTACGAGCAGTACTTC; CDR3: CAWSEEGGESYEQYF
D: -; size: -; V: TRBV29-1; J: TRBJ2-2; DNA: TGCAGCGTCCCCGGGAAGAACACCGGGGAGCTGTTTTTT; CDR3: CSVPGKNTGELFF
D: TRBD1; size: -; V: TRBV5-4; J: TRBJ2-4; DNA: TGTGCCAGCAGCACGACAGGGCCAATAGCCAAAAACATTCAGTACTTC; CDR3: CASSTTGPIAKNIQYF
D: -; size: -; V: TRBV5-1; J: TRBJ2-7; DNA: TGCGCCAGCAGCTTGGAGGGGGGGGCCCTGCGCTACGAGCAGTACTTC; CDR3: CASSLEGGALRYEQYF
D: TRBD1; size: -; V: TRBV28; J: TRBJ2-1; DNA: TGTGCCACCAGGACAGGGTCGAGCTCCTACAATGAGCAGTTCTTC; CDR3: CATRTGSSSYNEQFF
D: -; size: -; V: TRBV5-8; J: TRBJ1-5; DNA: TGTGCCAGCAGCAGCGAGGGATTTAGCAATCAGCCCCAGCATTTT; CDR3: CASSSEGFSNQPQHF
D: TRBD2; size: -; V: TRBV27; J: TRBJ2-1; DNA: TGTGCCAGCAGTTTATCTACGGGGGGAGGTTACAATGAGCAGTTCTTC; CDR3: CASSLSTGGGYNEQFF
D: TRBD2; size: -; V: TRBV4-1; J: TRBJ2-1; DNA: TGCGCCAGCAGCCAAATACCTCTGCCGGGGGGGACAAATGAGCAGTTCTTC; CDR3: CASSQIPLPGGTNEQFF
D: -; size: -; V: TRBV5-5; J: TRBJ1-3; DNA: TGTGCCAGCAGCCCGACAGCTCCTGGAAACACCATATATTTT; CDR3: CASSPTAPGNTIYF
D: -; size: -; V: TRBV5-4; J: TRBJ2-6; DNA: TGTGCCAGCAGCCTGGCGGGCTCTGGGGCCAACGTCCTGACTTTC; CDR3: CASSLAGSGANVLTF
D: -; size: -; V: TRBV7-9; J: TRBJ1-4; DNA: TGTGCCAGCAGCTTAGAACCGGGTCTTGGCGGTGAAAAACTGTTTTTT; CDR3: CASSLEPGLGGEKLFF
D: -; size: few; V: TRBV9; J: TRBJ2-3; DNA: TGTGCCAGCAGCGTTGGCCCGGGGGAGGATACGCAGTATTTT; CDR3: CASSVGPGEDTQYF
D: -; size: -; V: TRBV4-3; J: TRBJ2-5; DNA: TGCGCCAGCAGCCAGAACAACGCAGAGACCCAGTACTTC; CDR3: CASSQNNAETQYF
D: TRBD1; size: -; V: TRBV7-9; J: TRBJ1-5; DNA: TGTGCCAGCAGCCCGACAGGGGGCTTCAATCAGCCCCAGCATTTT; CDR3: CASSPTGGFNQPQHF
D: -; size: -; V: TRBV11-2; J: TRBJ1-5; DNA: TGTGCCAGCAGCTTAGATCCAGGGGCGAATCAGCCCCAGCATTTT; CDR3: CASSLDPGANQPQHF
D: -; size: once; V: TRBV4-2; J: TRBJ1-4; DNA: TGTGCCAGCAGCCCTCAACCGGAACAGAATAATGAAAAACTGTTTTTT; CDR3: CASSPQPEQNNEKLFF
D: TRBD2; size: -; V: TRBV7-9; J: TRBJ2-3; DNA: TGTGCCAGCAGCCAAACGACTAGCGGGGACGGGGACACAGATACGCAGTATTTT; CDR3: CASSQTTSGDGDTDTQYF
D: TRBD1; size: once; V: TRBV4-3; J: TRBJ1-3; DNA: TGCGCCAGCAGCCGCCACAGGGGGCTTGGAGGAAACACCATATATTTT; CDR3: CASSRHRGLGGNTIYF
D: TRBD1; size: -; V: TRBV6-1; J: TRBJ1-6; DNA: TGTGCCAGCACGCGAGGGGGCGGGTCACCCCTCCACTTT; CDR3: CASTRGGGSPLHF
D: -; size: -; V: TRBV5-4; J: TRBJ1-4; DNA: TGTGCCAGCAGCTCAGGGTTCACTAATGAAAAACTGTTTTTT; CDR3: CASSSGFTNEKLFF
D: -; size: -; V: TRBV5-1; J: TRBJ2-7; DNA: TGCGCCAGCAGCTGGGGGGTAGGGCCCTACGAGCAGTACTTC; CDR3: CASSWGVGPYEQYF
D: TRBD1; size: -; V: TRBV10-3; J: TRBJ1-1; DNA: TGTGCCATGCGGGACAGGGAGAACACTGAAGCTTTCTTT; CDR3: CAMRDRENTEAFF
D: -; size: few; V: TRBV27; J: TRBJ1-6; DNA: TGTGCCAGCAGTTCTCGAGGGTGGGGAATCCAGTCCTATAATTCACCCCTCCACTTT; CDR3: CASSSRGWGIQSYNSPLHF
D: TRBD2; size: -; V: TRBV5-1; J: TRBJ2-5; DNA: TGCGCCAGCAGCATTTTAGCGGGCTACCAAGAGACCCAGTACTTC; CDR3: CASSILAGYQETQYF
D: TRBD2; size: -; V: TRBV9; J: TRBJ2-1; DNA: TGTGCCAGCGGGGGACTCGCGGGGGGGGAAGACAATGAGCAGTTCTTC; CDR3: CASGGLAGGEDNEQFF